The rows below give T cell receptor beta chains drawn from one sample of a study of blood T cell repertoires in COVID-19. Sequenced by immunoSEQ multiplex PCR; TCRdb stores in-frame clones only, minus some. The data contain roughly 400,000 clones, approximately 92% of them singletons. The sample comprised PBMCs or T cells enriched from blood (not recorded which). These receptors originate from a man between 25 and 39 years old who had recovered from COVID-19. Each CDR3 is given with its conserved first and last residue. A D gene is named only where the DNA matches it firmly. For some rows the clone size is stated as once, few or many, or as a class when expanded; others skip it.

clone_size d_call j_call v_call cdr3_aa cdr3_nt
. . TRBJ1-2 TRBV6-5 CASSYSAELNYGYTF TGTGCCAGCAGTTACTCGGCGGAATTAAACTATGGCTACACCTTC
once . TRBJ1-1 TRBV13 CASSLGLGRSNEAFF TGTGCCAGCAGCTTAGGCCTGGGGCGATCTAATGAAGCTTTCTTT
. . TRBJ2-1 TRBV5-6 CASSLAGTREYNEQFF TGTGCCAGCAGCTTGGCCGGAACCCGGGAGTACAATGAGCAGTTCTTC
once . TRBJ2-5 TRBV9 CASSVVAGMETQYF TGTGCCAGCAGCGTAGTCGCGGGTATGGAGACCCAGTACTTC
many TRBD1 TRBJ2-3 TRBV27 CASKDREFGDTQYF TGTGCCAGCAAAGACAGGGAGTTTGGAGATACGCAGTATTTT
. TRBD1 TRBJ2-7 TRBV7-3 CASSRTGEIYEQYF TGTGCCAGCAGCCGGACAGGGGAAATCTACGAGCAGTACTTC
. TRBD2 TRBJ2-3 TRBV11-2 CASSPLGSGRKSTDTQYF TGTGCCAGCAGCCCCCTGGGTAGCGGGAGGAAGAGCACAGATACGCAGTATTTT
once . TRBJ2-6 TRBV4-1 CASSRTGAGANVLTF TGCGCCAGCAGCCGAACAGGAGCTGGGGCCAACGTCCTGACTTTC
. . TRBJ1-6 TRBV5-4 CASSLGGGASYNSPLHF TGTGCCAGCAGCCTAGGAGGAGGGGCCTCCTATAATTCACCCCTCCACTTT
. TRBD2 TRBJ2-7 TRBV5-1 CASSLVSTSGAYEQYF TGCGCCAGCAGCCTTGTATCGACTAGCGGCGCCTACGAGCAGTACTTC
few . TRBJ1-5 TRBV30 CAWSVHRGDQPQHF TGTGCCTGGAGTGTACATCGGGGGGATCAGCCCCAGCATTTT
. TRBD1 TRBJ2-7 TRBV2 CASSVELTGTYEQYF TGTGCCAGCAGTGTGGAATTGACAGGGACCTACGAGCAGTACTTC
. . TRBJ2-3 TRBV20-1 CSASSLSTDTQYF TGCAGTGCTAGTAGCCTTTCCACAGATACGCAGTATTTT
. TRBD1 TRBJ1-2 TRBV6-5 CASKKTGGHGYTF TGTGCCAGCAAGAAGACAGGGGGCCATGGCTACACCTTC
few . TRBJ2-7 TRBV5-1 CASSLGGDTGLASYEQYF TGCGCCAGCAGCTTGGGTGGGGATACGGGACTCGCCTCCTACGAGCAGTACTTC
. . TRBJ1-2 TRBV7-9 CASSSNGFGRGYTF TGTGCCAGCAGCTCTAACGGATTTGGGCGCGGCTACACCTTC
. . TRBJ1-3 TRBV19 CASSNWGDGSSGNTIYF TGTGCCAGTAGTAATTGGGGGGACGGAAGCTCTGGAAACACCATATATTTT
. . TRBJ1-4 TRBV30 CASRTLVGEKLFF TGTGCCAGTCGGACACTCGTAGGGGAAAAACTGTTTTTT
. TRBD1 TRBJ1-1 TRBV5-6 CASSSDRGKAFF TGTGCCAGCAGTTCGGACAGGGGAAAAGCTTTCTTT
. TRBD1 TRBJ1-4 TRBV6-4 CASSMGQNEKLFF TGTGCCAGCAGCATGGGACAGAATGAAAAACTGTTTTTT
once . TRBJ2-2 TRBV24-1 CATSDFSGQYTGELFF TGTGCCACCAGTGATTTTTCAGGACAGTACACCGGGGAGCTGTTTTTT
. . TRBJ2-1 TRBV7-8 CASSLRRLTYNEQFF TGTGCCAGCAGCTTACGGAGGTTGACCTACAATGAGCAGTTCTTC
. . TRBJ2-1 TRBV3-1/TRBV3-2 CASSLDSGAGDEQFF TGTGCCAGCAGCCTGGACAGCGGGGCCGGGGATGAGCAGTTCTTC
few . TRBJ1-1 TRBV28 CASSLSRQRPLEAFF TGTGCCAGCAGTTTATCCAGACAGAGACCACTTGAAGCTTTCTTT
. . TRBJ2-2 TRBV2 CASSLAGTYSLGNTGELFF TGTGCCAGCAGTTTAGCCGGGACATACAGTCTAGGTAACACCGGGGAGCTGTTTTTT
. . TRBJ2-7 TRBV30 CAWGGSLYEQYF TGTGCCTGGGGAGGGAGCCTTTACGAGCAGTACTTC
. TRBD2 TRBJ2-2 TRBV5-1 CASTTLAGGPTGELFF TGCGCCAGCACCACTCTAGCGGGAGGCCCCACCGGGGAGCTGTTTTTT
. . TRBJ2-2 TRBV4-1 CASSQETPPGTGLAGELFF TGCGCCAGCAGCCAAGAGACTCCTCCGGGAACGGGTTTAGCCGGGGAGCTGTTTTTT
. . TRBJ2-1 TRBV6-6 CASRGGNEQFF TGTGCCAGCCGAGGAGGGAATGAGCAGTTCTTC
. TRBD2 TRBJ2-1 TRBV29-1 CGGKREGGNEQFF TGCGGGGGGAAGCGGGAGGGCGGTAATGAGCAGTTCTTC
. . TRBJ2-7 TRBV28 CASSLAGQKRLEQYF TGTGCCAGCAGTTTGGCGGGACAGAAAAGACTCGAGCAGTACTTC
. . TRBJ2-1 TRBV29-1 CSVGSGYEQFF TGCAGCGTTGGAAGCGGGTATGAGCAGTTCTTC
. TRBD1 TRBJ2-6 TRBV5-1 CASSLRTGSGANVLTF TGCGCCAGCAGCTTGAGGACAGGGTCTGGGGCCAACGTCCTGACTTTC
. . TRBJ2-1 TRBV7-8 CASSLDEGVVNEQFF TGTGCCAGCAGCTTAGACGAGGGAGTGGTTAATGAGCAGTTCTTC
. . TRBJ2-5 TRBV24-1 CATSDLGGNQETQYF TGTGCCACCAGTGATTTGGGGGGGAACCAAGAGACCCAGTACTTC
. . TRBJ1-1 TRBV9 CASSVGGDQNTEAFF TGTGCCAGCAGCGTCGGAGGGGACCAAAACACTGAAGCTTTCTTT
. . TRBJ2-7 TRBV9 CASSVGIGVSYEQYF TGTGCCAGCAGCGTAGGTATAGGGGTTTCCTACGAGCAGTACTTC
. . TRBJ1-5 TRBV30 CAFSGGLEQPQHF TGTGCCTTCTCGGGAGGGTTAGAGCAGCCCCAGCATTTT
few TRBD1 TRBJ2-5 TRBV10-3 CAISESAGGETQYF TGTGCCATCAGTGAGTCGGCAGGGGGCGAGACCCAGTACTTC
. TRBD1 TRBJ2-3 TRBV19 CASRNRGHSTDTQYF TGTGCCAGTAGAAACAGGGGGCACAGCACAGATACGCAGTATTTT
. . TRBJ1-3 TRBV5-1 CASSFQGSSGNTIYF TGCGCCAGCAGCTTCCAAGGGAGCTCTGGAAACACCATATATTTT
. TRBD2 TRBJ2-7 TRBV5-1 CASSLDGTSGMVEQYF TGCGCCAGCAGCTTGGATGGGACTAGCGGGATGGTCGAGCAGTACTTC
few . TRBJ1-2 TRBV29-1 CSFRDFPGYTF TGCAGCTTCCGGGACTTCCCGGGCTACACCTTC
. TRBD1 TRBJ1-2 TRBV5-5 CASSLDDVGQGYGYTF TGTGCCAGCAGCTTGGACGATGTGGGACAGGGGTATGGCTACACCTTC
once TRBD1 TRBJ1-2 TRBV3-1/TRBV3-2 CASTIGQGASGYTF TGTGCCAGCACCATAGGACAGGGGGCGAGTGGCTACACCTTC
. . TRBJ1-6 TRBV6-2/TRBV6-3 CASSWGDSPLHF TGTGCCAGCAGTTGGGGGGACTCACCCCTCCACTTT
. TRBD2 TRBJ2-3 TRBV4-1 CASSQEATSGMLDTQYF TGCGCCAGCAGCCAAGAAGCAACTAGCGGGATGTTAGATACGCAGTATTTT
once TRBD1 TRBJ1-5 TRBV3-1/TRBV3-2 CASSQVSGGENQPQHF TGTGCCAGCAGCCAAGTTTCAGGGGGCGAGAATCAGCCCCAGCATTTT